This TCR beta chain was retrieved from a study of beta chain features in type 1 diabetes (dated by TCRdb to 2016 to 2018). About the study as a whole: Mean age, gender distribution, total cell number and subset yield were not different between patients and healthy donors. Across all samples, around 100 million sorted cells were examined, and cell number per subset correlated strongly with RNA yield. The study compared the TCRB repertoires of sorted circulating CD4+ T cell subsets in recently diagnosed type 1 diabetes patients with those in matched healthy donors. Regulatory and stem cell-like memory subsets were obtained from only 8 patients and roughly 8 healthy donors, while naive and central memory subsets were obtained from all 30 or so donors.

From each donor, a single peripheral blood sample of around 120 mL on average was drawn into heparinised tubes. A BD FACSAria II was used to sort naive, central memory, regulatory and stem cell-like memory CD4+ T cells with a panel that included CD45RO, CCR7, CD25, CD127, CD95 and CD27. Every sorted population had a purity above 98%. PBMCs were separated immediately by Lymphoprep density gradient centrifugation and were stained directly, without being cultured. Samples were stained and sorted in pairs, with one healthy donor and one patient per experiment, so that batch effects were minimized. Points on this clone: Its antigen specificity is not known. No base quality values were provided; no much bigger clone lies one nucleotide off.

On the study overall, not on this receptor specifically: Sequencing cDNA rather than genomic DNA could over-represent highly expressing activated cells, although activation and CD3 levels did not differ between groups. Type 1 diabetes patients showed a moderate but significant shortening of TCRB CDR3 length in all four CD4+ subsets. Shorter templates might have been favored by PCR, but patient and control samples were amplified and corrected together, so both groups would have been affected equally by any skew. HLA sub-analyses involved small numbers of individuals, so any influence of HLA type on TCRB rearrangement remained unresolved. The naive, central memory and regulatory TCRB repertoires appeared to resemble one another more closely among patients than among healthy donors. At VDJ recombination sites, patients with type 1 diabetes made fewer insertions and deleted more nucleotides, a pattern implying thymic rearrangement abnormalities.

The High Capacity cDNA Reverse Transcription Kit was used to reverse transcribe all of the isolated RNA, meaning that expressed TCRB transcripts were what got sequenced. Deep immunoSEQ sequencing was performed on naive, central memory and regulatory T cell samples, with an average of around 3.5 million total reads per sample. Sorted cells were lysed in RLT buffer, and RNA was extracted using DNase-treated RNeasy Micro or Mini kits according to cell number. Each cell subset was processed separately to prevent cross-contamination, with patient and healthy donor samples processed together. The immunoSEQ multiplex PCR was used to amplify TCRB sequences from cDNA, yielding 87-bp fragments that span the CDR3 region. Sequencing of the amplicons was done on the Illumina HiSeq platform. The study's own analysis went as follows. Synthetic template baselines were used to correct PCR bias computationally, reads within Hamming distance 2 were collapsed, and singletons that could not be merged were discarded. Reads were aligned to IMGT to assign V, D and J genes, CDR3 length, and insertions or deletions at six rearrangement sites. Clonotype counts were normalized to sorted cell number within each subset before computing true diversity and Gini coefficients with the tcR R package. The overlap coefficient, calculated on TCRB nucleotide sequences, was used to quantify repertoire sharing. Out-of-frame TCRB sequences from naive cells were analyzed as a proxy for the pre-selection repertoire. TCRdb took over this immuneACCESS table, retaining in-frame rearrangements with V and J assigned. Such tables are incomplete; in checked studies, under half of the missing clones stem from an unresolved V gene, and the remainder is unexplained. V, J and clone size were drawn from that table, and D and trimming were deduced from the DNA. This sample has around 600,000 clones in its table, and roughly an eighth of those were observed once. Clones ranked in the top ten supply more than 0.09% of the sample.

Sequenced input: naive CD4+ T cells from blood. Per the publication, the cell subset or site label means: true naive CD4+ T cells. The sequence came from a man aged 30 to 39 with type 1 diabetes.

The DNA sequence is as follows: TGTGCCAGCAGCCAACAGGGTCAAGAGACCCAGTACTTC. It encodes CASSQQGQETQYF. This receptor chain uses TRBV5-4 and TRBJ2-5; 6 matching bases give a weak D call of TRBD1. The CDR3 measures 13 amino acids from cysteine to phenylalanine. Only the CDR3 DNA is retained, 39 bases long and in frame from the first base. The germline V gene encodes CDR1 SGHNT and CDR2 YYREEE (reference sequence). V is cut by 4 bases and J by 2 bases, and the space between the germline ends is 9 bases.